This T cell receptor beta chain was captured in a study of T-cell reconstitution after alpha-beta-depleted transplantation in children. Whole-study results and caveats: Alpha-beta T cells present about two months after transplant were reported to originate from several hundred expanded graft clones.

From germline, CDR1 is DFQATT and CDR2 SNEGSKA (reference sequence). The CDR3 is 17 amino acids. Trimming at V came to 3 bases and at J to 0 bases, leaving 10 bases not matched to a gene. The table lists this clonotype with many counts. What it binds is unknown. Unique molecular identifiers were incorporated when the TCRbeta library was constructed. TCRdb independently ran MiXCR on the PCR reads; one entry per CDR3 protein. Among approximately 290,000 distinct CDR3 sequences, approximately 10% were seen once, and the ten largest hold about 25%. The specimen was peripheral blood, collected 180 days after TCRalphabeta/CD19-depleted stem cell transplant. J is TRBJ2-3 and V is TRBV20-1; 9 bases match TRBD2. This receptor was obtained from a male patient between 2 and 15 years old who had a stem cell transplant for chronic granulomatous disease, so the T cells may come from the graft donor. The CDR3 sequence is CSARPLAGPPSTDTQYF. CDR3 DNA sequence: TGCAGTGCTAGGCCCCTAGCGGGACCTCCTAGCACAGATACGCAGTATTTT.